This T cell receptor beta chain was sequenced in a study of blood T cell repertoires in COVID-19. This clone was counted once. Deletions cut 6 bases from V and 4 bases from J, with 15 bases between. Per the germline V gene, CDR1 is KGHSH and CDR2 is LQKENI. The CDR3 has 14 residues. TCRdb keeps only in-frame clones here, not all; method: immunoSEQ multiplex PCR. The sample lists roughly 130,000 clones; 82% were seen once. This receptor was identified in a woman aged 65 to 85 with acute or convalescent COVID-19. The chain employs TRBV18 and TRBJ1-2, with D perhaps TRBD1 (5 bases). The sequencing sample was made of peripheral blood. The CDR3 protein is CASSPAGQGYGYTF. CDR3 coding DNA: TGTGCCAGCTCCCCCGCGGGGCAGGGCTATGGCTACACCTTC. The whole variable domain, filled in from reference TRBV18 and TRBJ1-2, reads NAGVMQNPRHLVRRRGQEARLRCSPMKGHSHVYWYRQLPEEGLKFMVYLQKENIIDESGMPKERFSAEFPKEGPSILRIQQVVRGDSAAYFCASSPAGQGYGYTFGSGTRLTVV.